This T cell receptor (beta chain) originates from a study of blood T cell repertoires in COVID-19. Study as a whole: Sample material is recorded as cDNA or gDNA derived from T cells, B-cell-depleted T cells, or PBMCs.

This clone was detected only once. Clones were sequenced by immunoSEQ multiplex PCR, and TCRdb holds only the in-frame ones, with some missing. The data show about 120,000 clones, around 80% seen once. This CDR3 is built from 15 residues. In germline, CDR1 is LNHNV, CDR2 YYDKDF (reference sequence). With V trimmed by 0 bases and J by 6 bases, 1 base remained unmatched. Sequences were obtained from peripheral blood. The chain recombines TRBV15 with TRBJ2-2; 10 bases align to TRBD1. The source of this sequence is a woman at least 80 years old with acute or convalescent COVID-19. The CDR3 bases are TGTGCCACCAGCAGAGATGGGACAGGGGCCGGGGAGCTGTTTTTT. The encoded protein is CATSRDGTGAGELFF.